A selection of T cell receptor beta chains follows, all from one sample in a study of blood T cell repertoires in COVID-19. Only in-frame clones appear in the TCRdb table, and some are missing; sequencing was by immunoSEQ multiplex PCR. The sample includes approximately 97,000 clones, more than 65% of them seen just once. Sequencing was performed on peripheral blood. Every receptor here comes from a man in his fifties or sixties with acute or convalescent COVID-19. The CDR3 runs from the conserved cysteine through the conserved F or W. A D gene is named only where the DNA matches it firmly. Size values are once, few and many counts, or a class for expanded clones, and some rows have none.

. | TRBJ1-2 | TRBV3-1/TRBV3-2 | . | CASSQDWKVRNGYTF | TGTGCCAGCAGCCAAGATTGGAAGGTGAGGAATGGCTACACCTTC
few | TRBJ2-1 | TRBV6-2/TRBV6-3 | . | CASSNTRGADEQFF | TGTGCCAGCAGTAACACCAGGGGGGCTGATGAGCAGTTCTTC
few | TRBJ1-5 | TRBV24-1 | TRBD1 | CATSDSTGLHQPQHF | TGTGCCACCAGTGACTCGACAGGGCTACATCAGCCCCAGCATTTT
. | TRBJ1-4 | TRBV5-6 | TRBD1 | CASTRGGQGYEKLFF | TGTGCCAGCACCCGCGGAGGACAGGGGTATGAAAAACTGTTTTTT
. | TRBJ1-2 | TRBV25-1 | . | CASGRGGSNYGYTF | TGTGCCAGCGGGCGAGGGGGATCTAACTATGGCTACACCTTC
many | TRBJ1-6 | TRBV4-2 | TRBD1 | CASSQATGGNSPLHF | TGTGCCAGCAGCCAAGCGACAGGGGGTAATTCACCCCTCCACTTT
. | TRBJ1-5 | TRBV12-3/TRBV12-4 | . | CASSWGHGQPQHF | TGTGCCAGCAGCTGGGGACACGGTCAGCCCCAGCATTTT
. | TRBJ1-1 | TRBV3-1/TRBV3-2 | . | CASSHLQGNTEAFF | TGTGCCAGCAGCCACCTACAGGGGAACACTGAAGCTTTCTTT
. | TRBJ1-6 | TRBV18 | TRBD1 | CASSRDRNNSPLHF | TGTGCCAGCTCACGGGACAGGAATAATTCACCCCTCCACTTT
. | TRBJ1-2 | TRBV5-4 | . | CASSLIGAYGYTF | TGTGCCAGCAGCTTAATAGGGGCCTATGGCTACACCTTC
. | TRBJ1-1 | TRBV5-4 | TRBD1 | CASSSGTGGLTEAFF | TGTGCCAGCAGCTCCGGGACAGGGGGCCTGACTGAAGCTTTCTTT
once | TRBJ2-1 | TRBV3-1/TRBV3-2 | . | CASSRWTASYNEQFF | TGTGCCAGCAGCCGTTGGACAGCCTCCTACAATGAGCAGTTCTTC
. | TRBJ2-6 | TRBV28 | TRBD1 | CASSFNQGVWANVLTF | TGTGCCAGCAGTTTTAACCAGGGGGTTTGGGCCAACGTCCTGACTTTC
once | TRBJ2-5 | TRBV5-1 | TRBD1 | CASSAIQGAGRETQYF | TGCGCCAGCAGCGCAATTCAGGGGGCAGGGCGAGAGACCCAGTACTTC
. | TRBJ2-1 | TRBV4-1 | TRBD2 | CASSLGLAGYNEQFF | TGCGCCAGCAGCCTCGGACTAGCGGGATACAATGAGCAGTTCTTC
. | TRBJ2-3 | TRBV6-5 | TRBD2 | CASSWRGKEDTQYF | TGTGCCAGCAGTTGGCGGGGGAAGGAGGATACGCAGTATTTT
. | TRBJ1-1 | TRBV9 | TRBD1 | CASSVGQGTNTEAFF | TGTGCCAGCAGCGTAGGACAGGGGACGAACACTGAAGCTTTCTTT
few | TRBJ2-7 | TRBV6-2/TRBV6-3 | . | CASRYRESVVSYEQYF | TGTGCCAGCAGATACCGAGAGTCTGTGGTTTCCTACGAGCAGTACTTC
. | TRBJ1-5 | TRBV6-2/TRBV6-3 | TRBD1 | CASSNGQGNQPQHF | TGTGCCAGCAGCAACGGACAGGGGAATCAGCCCCAGCATTTT
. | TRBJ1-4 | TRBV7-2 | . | CASSPDRTFPPNEKLFF | TGTGCCAGCAGCCCCGATAGGACTTTCCCCCCTAATGAAAAACTGTTTTTT
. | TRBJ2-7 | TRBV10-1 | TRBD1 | CASSESTGVIPKEQYF | TGCGCCAGCAGTGAGTCGACAGGGGTCATACCTAAGGAGCAGTACTTC
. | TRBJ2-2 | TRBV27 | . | CASSFSGNTGELFF | TGTGCCAGCAGTTTTAGCGGGAACACCGGGGAGCTGTTTTTT
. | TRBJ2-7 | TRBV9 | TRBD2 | CASSAGLAGGGYEQYF | TGTGCCAGCAGCGCGGGACTAGCGGGAGGAGGGTACGAGCAGTACTTC
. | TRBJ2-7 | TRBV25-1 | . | CASSVGGEQYF | TGTGCCAGCAGTGTAGGGGGCGAGCAGTACTTC
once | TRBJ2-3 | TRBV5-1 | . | CASSLVPEKSEDTQYF | TGCGCCAGCAGCTTGGTCCCGGAGAAAAGTGAAGATACGCAGTATTTT
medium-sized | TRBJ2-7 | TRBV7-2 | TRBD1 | CACGGQGLYEQYF | TGTGCCTGTGGGGGACAGGGTCTATACGAGCAGTACTTC
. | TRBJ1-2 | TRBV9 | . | CASSVAPQGSGYTF | TGTGCCAGCAGCGTAGCTCCTCAGGGGTCTGGCTACACCTTC
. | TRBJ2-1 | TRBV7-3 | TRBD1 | CASSLRGQGTNEQFF | TGTGCCAGCAGCTTAAGGGGACAGGGGACCAATGAGCAGTTCTTC
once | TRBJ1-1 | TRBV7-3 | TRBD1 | CASSLFGTGGTEAFF | TGTGCCAGCAGCCTCTTTGGGACAGGGGGCACTGAAGCTTTCTTT
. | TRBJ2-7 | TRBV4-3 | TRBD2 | CASSQEVGLAGPQYF | TGCGCCAGCAGCCAAGAGGTAGGGCTAGCGGGGCCGCAGTACTTC
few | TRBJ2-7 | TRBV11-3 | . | CASSLQGYEQYF | TGTGCCAGCAGCTTACAGGGCTACGAGCAGTACTTC
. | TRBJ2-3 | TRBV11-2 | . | CASSHERGVTDTQYF | TGTGCCAGCAGTCACGAACGCGGGGTAACAGATACGCAGTATTTT
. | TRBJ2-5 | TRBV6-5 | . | CASRPDGARMETQYF | TGTGCCAGCAGACCGGATGGGGCGCGCATGGAGACCCAGTACTTC
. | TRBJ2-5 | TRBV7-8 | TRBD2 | CASSLLLAGGAQETQYF | TGTGCCAGCAGCTTACTCCTAGCGGGGGGGGCCCAAGAGACCCAGTACTTC
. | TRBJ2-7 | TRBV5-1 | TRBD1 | CASSPTGGSYEQYF | TGCGCCAGCAGCCCGACAGGGGGTTCCTACGAGCAGTACTTC
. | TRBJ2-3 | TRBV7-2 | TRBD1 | CASSLRTGGFFDSTQYF | TGTGCCAGCAGCTTAAGGACAGGGGGCTTTTTTGATTCTACGCAGTATTTT
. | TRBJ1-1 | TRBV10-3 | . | CAISAQGRDTEAFF | TGTGCCATCAGTGCTCAGGGGAGGGACACTGAAGCTTTCTTT